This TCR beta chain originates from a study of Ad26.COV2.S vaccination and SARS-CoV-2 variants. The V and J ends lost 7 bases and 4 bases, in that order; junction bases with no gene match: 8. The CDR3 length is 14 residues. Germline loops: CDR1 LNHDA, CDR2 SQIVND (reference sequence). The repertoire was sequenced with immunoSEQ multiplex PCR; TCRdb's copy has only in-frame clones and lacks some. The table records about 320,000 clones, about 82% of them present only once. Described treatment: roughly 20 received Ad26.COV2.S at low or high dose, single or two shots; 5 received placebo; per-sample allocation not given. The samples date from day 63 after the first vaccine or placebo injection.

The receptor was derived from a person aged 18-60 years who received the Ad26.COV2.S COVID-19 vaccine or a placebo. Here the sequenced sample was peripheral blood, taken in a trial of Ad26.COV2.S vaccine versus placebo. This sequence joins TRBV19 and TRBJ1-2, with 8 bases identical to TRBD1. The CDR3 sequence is CASTRDRPIYGYTF. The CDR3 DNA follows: TGTGCCAGTACCAGGGACAGGCCGATCTATGGCTACACCTTC.